These T cell receptor beta chains were read from a single sample in a study of T cells in Graves' hyperthyroidism and ophthalmopathy. TCRdb recomputed calls from the multiplex PCR reads with MiXCR, one row per CDR3 protein. This table has about 580,000 distinct CDR3 sequences, about 43% appearing once. The specimen sequenced was peripheral blood or thyroid tissue (not recorded which). These receptors were collected from a woman younger than 35 with Graves' hyperthyroidism. Each CDR3 is given with its conserved first and last residue. The order of the fields is CDR3 DNA, CDR3 protein, D gene, CDR3 length, clone size, V gene, J gene. D genes are given only for firm matches. The size of a clone is reported for some rows only, either as once, few or many, or as a class for expanded clones.

TGTGCCAGCAGCAGGGGGGAATTAGGGACCCAGTACTTC	CASSRGELGTQYF	.	13	.	TRBV7-7	TRBJ2-5
TGTGCCATCAGTCCTAGCCAAGAGACCCAGTACTTC	CAISPSQETQYF	.	12	many	TRBV10-3	TRBJ2-5
TGCGCCAGCAGCCTGACTGACAGGGCCCGGGGAAACACCATATATTTT	CASSLTDRARGNTIYF	TRBD1	16	.	TRBV5-1	TRBJ1-3
TGTGCCAGCTGGGAGAACACTGAAGCTTTCTTT	CASWENTEAFF	.	11	few	TRBV27	TRBJ1-1
TGCGCCAGCAGCCAAGGCCTACAGAAAGAGACCCAGTACTTC	CASSQGLQKETQYF	.	14	.	TRBV4-1	TRBJ2-5
TGTGCCATCAGTGAGTCGGGTGGGATTGAGACCCAGTACTTC	CAISESGGIETQYF	.	14	many	TRBV10-3	TRBJ2-5
TGTGCCAGCAGTGAACTCGGGGATCAGCCCCAGCATTTT	CASSELGDQPQHF	.	13	.	TRBV2	TRBJ1-5
.	CASSFYICSAERGVGSSYEQYF	.	22	.	TRBV25-1	TRBJ2-7
TGTGCCAGCAGTTTCGGATTATCCTGGGAGACCCAGTACTTC	CASSFGLSWETQYF	.	14	few	TRBV27	TRBJ2-5
TGTGCCACCAGTGATTTTATGGACAATGAGCAGTTCTTC	CATSDFMDNEQFF	.	13	few	TRBV24-1	TRBJ2-1
TGTGCCAGCAGCCCCCGGGCTAGCGGGAGTAGATATGAGCAGTTCTTC	CASSPRASGSRYEQFF	TRBD2	16	once	TRBV7-9	TRBJ2-1
TGTGCCAGCAGATCATTTGGACAGGGGGACTATGGCTACACCTTC	CASRSFGQGDYGYTF	TRBD1	15	many	TRBV11-2	TRBJ1-2
TGTGCCAGCAGCCCCAAATGGGATCAGCCCCAGCATTTT	CASSPKWDQPQHF	.	13	.	TRBV7-3	TRBJ1-5
TGTGCCAGTAGTATGCTGAGCAATCAGCCCCAGCATTTT	CASSMLSNQPQHF	.	13	.	TRBV19	TRBJ1-5
TGCAGCGCCCCCCCTGGACACTCCTACGAGCAGTACTTC	CSAPPGHSYEQYF	.	13	.	TRBV29-1	TRBJ2-7
TGTGCCAGCAGCTCCTCAGCGGGAGGCCCAACCTACGAGCAGTACTTC	CASSSSAGGPTYEQYF	TRBD2	16	.	TRBV7-9	TRBJ2-7
TGTGCCAGCAGCTCGGACAGCTCCCTTCTCGAGCAGTACTTC	CASSSDSSLLEQYF	.	14	once	TRBV7-9	TRBJ2-7
TGTGCCAGCAGCTTGGAACCCCACGCAGGGGGCTATGGCTACACCTTC	CASSLEPHAGGYGYTF	TRBD1	16	many	TRBV7-8	TRBJ1-2
TGTGCCAGCAGTTACAGGGGGCGTGGAACCGGGGAGCTGTTTTTT	CASSYRGRGTGELFF	TRBD1	15	many	TRBV6-2/TRBV6-3	TRBJ2-2
TGCAGCGTGGGAACCGGGAGTGTCTACGAGCAGTACTTC	CSVGTGSVYEQYF	.	13	.	TRBV29-1	TRBJ2-7
TGCAGTGCTTGGGACAGGGGGCCGACAGATACGCAGTATTTT	CSAWDRGPTDTQYF	TRBD1	14	.	TRBV20-1	TRBJ2-3
TGTGCCATCAGCAAGACTAGCGGGTCCTACAATGAGCAGTACTTC	CAISKTSGSYNEQYF	TRBD2	15	.	TRBV10-3	TRBJ2-7
TGTGCCACTTTGGACAGAGACACAGATACGCAGTATTTT	CATLDRDTDTQYF	.	13	many	TRBV10-3	TRBJ2-3
TGCAGTGCTGTCCGGGACAGCAATTCACCCCTCCACTTT	CSAVRDSNSPLHF	TRBD1	13	many	TRBV20-1	TRBJ1-6
TGTGCCAGCAGACCCGGGACAGGGTACGTTCGGGAGACCCAGTACTTC	CASRPGTGYVRETQYF	TRBD1	16	many	TRBV6-5	TRBJ2-5
TGTGCCAGCTGGCCCGGACAGGGTTGGGGGGAGCAGTACTTC	CASWPGQGWGEQYF	TRBD1	14	.	TRBV6-5	TRBJ2-7
TGTGCCAGCAACACCGGACAGACCAACACTGAAGCTTTCTTT	CASNTGQTNTEAFF	.	14	many	TRBV2	TRBJ1-1
TGTGCCAGCAGCTCCCGACTAGCTTCCGCCCAGTACTTC	CASSSRLASAQYF	TRBD2	13	.	TRBV7-3	TRBJ2-5
TGCAGCTCGCGCTGGGACGGGGGGAGGTACGAGCATTTT	CSSRWDGGRYEHF	.	13	.	TRBV20-1	TRBJ1-5
TGCGCCAGCAGCCATCAGGGGGCAGAGGAGACCCAGTACTTC	CASSHQGAEETQYF	TRBD1	14	.	TRBV5-1	TRBJ2-5
TGTGCCAGCGAAGAAGGGGCTGGAAACACCATATATTTT	CASEEGAGNTIYF	.	13	.	TRBV7-2	TRBJ1-3
TGTGCCAGCAGCCAGGTCCCAGATACAAGGGGCAACTATGGCTACACCTTC	CASSQVPDTRGNYGYTF	.	17	once	TRBV7-9	TRBJ1-2
TGTGCCAGCAGCTTCGGGACAGTCTACGAGCAGTGCTTC	CASSFGTVYEQCF	TRBD1	13	few	TRBV7-2	TRBJ2-7
TGTGCCATCAGTGAGTCGACGGTGAACACTGAAGCTTTCTTT	CAISESTVNTEAFF	.	14	many	TRBV10-3	TRBJ1-1
TGTGCCATCAGTGAACGCGGGGACGTCGTCGACTATGGCTACACCTTC	CAISERGDVVDYGYTF	.	16	.	TRBV10-3	TRBJ1-2
TGTGCCAGCAGTGACGGACAGGGGGCAGGCTTGAGTGGAGATGGCTACACCTTC	CASSDGQGAGLSGDGYTF	TRBD1	18	.	TRBV6-4	TRBJ1-2
TGCGCCAGCAGCGGAGGGACAGAAGTCGAGCAGTACTTC	CASSGGTEVEQYF	.	13	many	TRBV5-1	TRBJ2-7
TGTGCCATCGCCTCCCCGAGCGAGACCCAGTACTTC	CAIASPSETQYF	.	12	many	TRBV10-3	TRBJ2-5
TGCGCCAGCAGCCAAGAGGGGACTACCATCTACGAGCAGTACTTC	CASSQEGTTIYEQYF	TRBD2	15	many	TRBV4-1	TRBJ2-7
TGTGCCAGCAGTATGCCGGGACTAGCGGGAGTGGTGGGAGAGACCCAGTACTTC	CASSMPGLAGVVGETQYF	TRBD2	18	few	TRBV12-3/TRBV12-4	TRBJ2-5
TGTGCCAGTAGTATACCGGACAGGGGGAGAGCCGTCCCTAACTATGGCTACACCTTC	CASSIPDRGRAVPNYGYTF	TRBD1	19	few	TRBV19	TRBJ1-2
TGCGCCAGCAGCCAAGTGGGTAGGAGACCGAACACTGAAGCTTTCTTT	CASSQVGRRPNTEAFF	.	16	many	TRBV4-1	TRBJ1-1
TGCAGCCAAGACGGGGATCAGCCCCAGCATTTT	CSQDGDQPQHF	.	11	.	TRBV29-1	TRBJ1-5
TGTGCCGCCAGCAGTTCGTCAGGGCTCTATGGCTACACCTTC	CAASSSSGLYGYTF	.	14	.	TRBV15	TRBJ1-2
TGCAGCTTAGTGTTTCCCCAGCATTTT	CSLVFPQHF	.	9	.	TRBV29-1	TRBJ1-5
TGCAGCTTAAGAAGGAACACTGAAGCTTTCTTT	CSLRRNTEAFF	.	11	.	TRBV29-1	TRBJ1-1